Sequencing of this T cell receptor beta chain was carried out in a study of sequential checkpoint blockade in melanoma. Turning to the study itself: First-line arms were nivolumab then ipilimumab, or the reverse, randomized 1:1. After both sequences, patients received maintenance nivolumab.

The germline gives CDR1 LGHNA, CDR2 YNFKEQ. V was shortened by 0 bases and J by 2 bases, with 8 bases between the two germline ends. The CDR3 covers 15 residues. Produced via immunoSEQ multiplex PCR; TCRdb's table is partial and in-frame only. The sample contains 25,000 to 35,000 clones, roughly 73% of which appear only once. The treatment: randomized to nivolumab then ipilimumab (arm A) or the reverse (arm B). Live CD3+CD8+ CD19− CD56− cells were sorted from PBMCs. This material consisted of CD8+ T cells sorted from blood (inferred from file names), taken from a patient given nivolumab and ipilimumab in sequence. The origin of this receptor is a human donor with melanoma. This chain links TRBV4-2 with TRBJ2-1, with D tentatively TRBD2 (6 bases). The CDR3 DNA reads TGTGCCAGCAGCCAAGATACGGGGGCCTACAATGAGCAGTTCTTC. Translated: CASSQDTGAYNEQFF.